The 25 T cell receptor beta chains below come from one sample, sequenced in a study of blood T cell repertoires in COVID-19. TCRdb's copy holds only in-frame clones and misses some; the assay was immunoSEQ multiplex PCR. This table has about 160,000 clones, 70% to 85% appearing once. The source material was peripheral blood. The receptor set was obtained from a man aged 55 to 70 who had recovered from COVID-19.

The chain has TRBV4-3 and TRBJ1-2; D is perhaps TRBD1 (5 bases). CDR1 is LGHNA, CDR2 YSLEER, per germline. This CDR3 is built from 16 residues. The ends were cut back, 0 bases at V and 3 bases at J, with 14 bases in the middle. DNA of the CDR3: TGCGCCAGCAGCCAAGATAGACAGTGGCAGTACTATGGCTACACCTTC. Translating it yields CASSQDRQWQYYGYTF.

The chain combines TRBV19 with TRBJ1-2, with a possible D match to TRBD1 (5 bases). This CDR3 comprises 11 residues. V lost 9 bases to trimming and J lost 7 bases, with 12 bases between them. Germline V CDR1 and CDR2: LNHDA, SQIVND (reference sequence). The CDR3: CASRERGGYTF. In nucleotides, the CDR3 is TGTGCCAGCAGGGAGCGGGGTGGCTACACCTTC.

V is TRBV2 and J is TRBJ2-3; D is undetermined. The germline V gene has CDR1 SNHLY and CDR2 FYNNEI. With 7 bases removed from V and 4 bases from J, the gap between germline ends came to 21 bases. The CDR3 spans 16 residues. CDR3 loop: CASTAFAESKADTQYF. The DNA of the CDR3 is TGTGCCAGCACTGCCTTTGCGGAAAGCAAGGCAGATACGCAGTATTTT. Full variable domain (rest looked up from reference TRBV2 and TRBJ2-3): EPEVTQTPSHQVTQMGQEVILRCVPISNHLYFYWYRQILGQKVEFLVSFYNNEISEKSEIFDDQFSVERPDGSNFTLKIRSTKLEDSAMYFCASTAFAESKADTQYFGPGTRLTVL.

The chain carries TRBV19 and TRBJ1-2; 7 bases align to TRBD1. The CDR3 loop spans 14 amino acids. The germline V gene encodes CDR1 LNHDA and CDR2 SQIVND (reference sequence). Losses at the gene ends were 4 bases for V and 4 bases for J; bases not matched to a gene: 6. The chain's CDR3 is CASSNQGDTYGYTF. The CDR3 nucleotides are TGTGCCAGTAGTAACCAGGGGGATACCTATGGCTACACCTTC.

The V call is TRBV5-1, the J call TRBJ1-2; tentative D call: TRBD1 (6 bases). In germline, CDR1 is SGHRS, CDR2 YFSETQ. The CDR3 is 16 residues long. Trimming stripped 2 bases from V and 6 bases from J, with 20 bases between. In DNA form, the CDR3 reads TGCGCCAGCAGCTTCTTTCGGGGGGCCATGGGAGATGGCTACACCTTC. Amino acid sequence: CASSFFRGAMGDGYTF.

CDR3 nucleotides: TGCAGCGCCGCCGAGTCCGGCTACGAGCAGTACTTC. Translation: CSAAESGYEQYF. V and J are TRBV29-1 and TRBJ2-7; D ambiguous. Germline V gene lookup returns CDR1 SQVTM and CDR2 ANQGSEA. V lost 7 bases, J lost 3 bases, and 13 bases lay in between. CDR3 length equals 12 residues.

The chain combines TRBV7-9 with TRBJ2-5; D may be TRBD2 (6 bases). CDR1 is SEHNR, CDR2 FQNEAQ, per germline (reference sequence). Trimming stripped 1 base from V and 5 bases from J, with 17 bases between. This CDR3 has 16 amino acids. CDR3 nucleotide sequence: TGTGCCAGCAGCTTAGATCAGGGCGGGATCGGGGAGACCCAGTACTTC. Encoded protein: CASSLDQGGIGETQYF.

The chain has TRBV7-8 and TRBJ2-7, with TRBD1 identical over 9 bases. This CDR3 has 16 residues. The V and J ends lost 1 base and 0 bases, in that order; junction bases with no gene match: 4. Germline assignment: CDR1 SGHVS and CDR2 FQNEAQ. The CDR3 here is CASSLGTGVSSYEQYF. CDR3 DNA sequence: TGTGCCAGCAGCTTAGGGACAGGGGTTTCCTCCTACGAGCAGTACTTC. Full variable domain (outside the CDR3, taken from reference TRBV7-8 and TRBJ2-7): GAGVSQSPRYKVAKRGQDVALRCDPISGHVSLFWYQQALGQGPEFLTYFQNEAQLDKSGLPSDRFFAERPEGSVSTLKIQRTQQEDSAVYLCASSLGTGVSSYEQYFGPGTRLTVT.

J is TRBJ2-2 and V is TRBV5-6; TRBD1 agrees at 10 bases. The germline gives CDR1 SGHDT, CDR2 YYEEEE. CDR3 length equals 16 residues. Unmatched junction bases numbered 8, after V lost 5 bases and J lost 4 bases. CDR3 amino acids: CASSTTGGAGTGELFF. The CDR3 DNA reads as TGTGCCAGCAGTACGACAGGGGGCGCTGGCACCGGGGAGCTGTTTTTT.

The chain uses TRBV7-2 and TRBJ2-3; the match to TRBD2 covers 8 bases. Germline V CDR1 and CDR2: SGHTA, FQGNSA. The CDR3 is 15 residues long. The J segment lost 4 bases and the V segment lost 5 bases, leaving 8 bases of the junction unmatched. The CDR3: CASSLPGGAADTQYF. The CDR3 DNA is TGTGCCAGCAGCCTCCCCGGGGGGGCCGCAGATACGCAGTATTTT.

The chain has TRBV19 and TRBJ1-2, with 7 bases fitting TRBD1. With V trimmed by 8 bases and J by 8 bases, 5 bases remained unmatched. The CDR3 length is 11 residues. Germline loops: CDR1 LNHDA, CDR2 SQIVND (reference sequence). CDR3 sequence reads: CASLGGRGYTF. CDR3 coding DNA: TGTGCCAGTCTAGGGGGCCGAGGCTACACCTTC.

V usage is TRBV3-1 (or the pseudogene TRBV3-2) and J usage is TRBJ2-1; the D gene is possibly TRBD2 (5 bases). The V gene's germline CDR1 is LGHDT and CDR2 YNNKEL (reference sequence). The length of the CDR3 is 17 residues. The V end lost 3 bases, the J end lost 1 base, and 16 bases lay between the germline ends. This chain's CDR3 is CASSHVPDSDSYNEQFF. CDR3 nucleotide sequence: TGTGCCAGCAGCCACGTCCCAGATAGCGATTCCTACAATGAGCAGTTCTTC.

Here the CDR3 DNA reads TGTGCCATCAGTGAGAGGGACGGGACAGCCTATAATTCACCCCTCCACTTT. Amino acids: CAISERDGTAYNSPLHF. V gene TRBV10-3 combines with J gene TRBJ1-6, with 7 bases fitting TRBD1. The CDR3 has 17 residues. Germline assignment: CDR1 ENHRY and CDR2 SYGVKD. With V trimmed by 2 bases and J by 2 bases, 6 bases remained unmatched.

The chain employs TRBV10-3 and TRBJ2-2, with D perhaps matching TRBD2 (7 bases). Trimming left V 3 bases short and J 3 bases short, with 11 bases between. The CDR3 is 15 amino acids. Germline CDR1 is ENHRY and CDR2 is SYGVKD. The CDR3 region is CAISDGGPHTGELFF. CDR3 DNA sequence: TGTGCCATCAGTGACGGGGGGCCCCACACCGGGGAGCTGTTTTTT.

V gene TRBV18 combines with J gene TRBJ2-2; a possible D gene is TRBD1 (6 bases). Per germline, CDR1 KGHSH and CDR2 LQKENI. The CDR3 contains 14 residues. V lost 3 bases to trimming and J lost 6 bases, with 11 bases between them. The CDR3 is CASSPNRVAGELFF. The CDR3 nucleotides read TGTGCCAGCTCACCCAACAGGGTGGCCGGGGAGCTGTTTTTT.

The V and J genes are TRBV19 and TRBJ1-3, with D tentatively TRBD1 (5 bases). The ends were cut back, 7 bases at V and 0 bases at J, with 19 bases in the middle. Per germline, CDR1 LNHDA and CDR2 SQIVND (reference sequence). The CDR3 contains 17 residues. CDR3 bases: TGTGCCAGTACCCCAGCGGGGGGTAGTAGCTCTGGAAACACCATATATTTT. Amino acid sequence: CASTPAGGSSSGNTIYF.

This clone has a single count. The chain combines TRBV9 with TRBJ2-3; 10 positions agree with TRBD2. The V segment lost 0 bases and the J segment 4 bases; nucleotides outside the gene matches: 11. Per germline, CDR1 SGDLS and CDR2 YYNGEE. This CDR3 is 18 amino acids long. Here the CDR3 DNA reads TGTGCCAGCAGCGTAGACCGGCTAGCGGGGGATGGGGCAGATACGCAGTATTTT. Translating gives CASSVDRLAGDGADTQYF.

As for this clone: One junction end disagrees with the germline gene, perhaps due to a read error. The V gene is TRBV7-7, the J gene TRBJ2-1; 12 bases align to TRBD2. Germline lookup yields CDR1 SSHAT and CDR2 FNYEAQ (reference sequence). This CDR3 spans 13 amino acids. CDR3 in amino acids: CASSLAGGQEQFF. The CDR3 region has the DNA TGTGCTAGCAGCCTAGCGGGGGGGCAGGAGCAGTTCTTC.

The chain recombines TRBV7-2 with TRBJ2-2, with D unresolved. The V and J ends lost 5 bases and 1 base respectively, with 8 bases between them. Germline lookup yields CDR1 SGHTA and CDR2 FQGNSA. The CDR3 has 14 amino acids. The CDR3 loop is CASSRTRNTGELFF. The CDR3 DNA is TGTGCCAGCAGCCGTACCAGGAACACCGGGGAGCTGTTTTTT.

The chain employs TRBV25-1 and TRBJ1-1, with unresolved D. CDR3 length: 13 amino acids. The germline gives CDR1 MGHDK, CDR2 SYGVNS. V gave up 8 bases and J gave up 7 bases, with 17 bases separating them. The CDR3 is CASVFAGKDEAFF. For the CDR3, the DNA is TGTGCCAGCGTTTTTGCGGGGAAGGATGAAGCTTTCTTT.

The chain carries TRBV27 and TRBJ2-3; 7 nucleotides match TRBD1. V shed 3 bases and J 2 bases; nucleotides not matched to a gene: 8. Germline CDR1 reads MNHEY; CDR2 reads SMNVEV (reference sequence). The CDR3 is 16 amino acids. CDR3 sequence (DNA): TGTGCCAGCAGTTTGGGCAGGGGGAGCCTCACAGATACGCAGTATTTT. Protein product: CASSLGRGSLTDTQYF.

This clone appeared a few times. The V call is TRBV6-1, the J call TRBJ2-7, with 7 bases matching TRBD1. After removal of 3 bases from V and 3 bases from J, the junction contained 5 bases not matched to a gene. The CDR3 has 14 amino acids. Germline CDR1 MNHNS, CDR2 SASEGT. The CDR3 DNA is TGTGCCAGCAGTGACGAGGGACAGATCTACGAGCAGTACTTC. It specifies CASSDEGQIYEQYF.

V is TRBV21-1 and J is TRBJ2-7; TRBD1 reflects the table's D call only, with no check against the DNA. TRBV21-1 is deemed a pseudogene. The CDR3 is 15 residues long. CDR3: CASSKVGTGKDEQYF. CDR3 bases: TGTGCCAGCAGCAAAGTGGGGACAGGGAAGGACGAGCAGTACTTC.

This clone was detected only once. J is TRBJ1-1 and V is TRBV4-3, with D uncertain. CDR3 length: 14 residues. The germline CDR1 and CDR2 sequences are LGHNA and YSLEER. Trimming cost V 2 bases and J 3 bases, with 10 bases left between them. The CDR3, as DNA: TGCGCCAGCAGCCAATATGGTGGGCACACTGAAGCTTTCTTT. Its translation is CASSQYGGHTEAFF.

This chain uses TRBV13 with TRBJ2-5; TRBD2 might be the D (6 bases). Germline values: CDR1 PRHDT, CDR2 FYEKMQ (reference sequence). This CDR3 comprises 15 residues. Trimming took off 1 base at V and 4 bases at J, with 13 bases between the two ends. The CDR3 here is CASSLVRLGGETQYF. The CDR3 nucleotides are TGTGCCAGCAGCTTAGTCCGCCTGGGGGGAGAGACCCAGTACTTC.